This is a list of T cell receptor beta chains from one sample in a study of blood T cell repertoires in COVID-19. Assay used: immunoSEQ multiplex PCR; TCRdb lists only in-frame clones, some missing. The sample holds 94,000 or so clones, 88% seen once. The material sequenced was peripheral blood. These receptors came from a woman between 65 and 79 years old with acute or convalescent COVID-19. Each CDR3 is given with its conserved first and last residue. Fields, in order: J gene, clone size, V gene, CDR3 protein. Clone sizes are given selectively: once, few, many, or a class where the clone is expanded.

TRBJ1-4,.,TRBV7-9,CASTPTGVVNEKLFF
TRBJ1-6,few,TRBV6-6,CASSKDSSYNSPLHF
TRBJ2-1,.,TRBV24-1,CATSVRRGTSFEEQFF
TRBJ2-5,.,TRBV28,CASTPIESQTQYF
TRBJ1-1,.,TRBV30,CAFSAWTDAFF
.,.,TRBV28,CASAPGGTAGQHF
TRBJ2-2,.,TRBV18,CASSPFFNTGELFF
TRBJ2-5,.,TRBV7-7,CASSLGGTGQETQYF
TRBJ2-7,.,TRBV5-4,CAGGTGPINEQYF
TRBJ2-7,.,TRBV2,CASTRLAGGSSYEQYF
TRBJ2-7,.,TRBV24-1,CATSDFSNEQYF
TRBJ2-7,.,TRBV9,CASSARQGADEQYF
TRBJ2-5,.,TRBV29-1,CSVEDRQIETQYF
TRBJ2-1,.,TRBV6-1,CASSEWIAGDNEQFF
TRBJ1-5,few,TRBV5-1,CASSSGEWNQPQHF
TRBJ1-5,.,TRBV29-1,CSVGSGAGNQPQHF
TRBJ1-2,.,TRBV6-5,CASSPGQGFGYTF
TRBJ2-1,.,TRBV6-5,CASSYSGQGSYNEQFF
TRBJ1-2,.,TRBV11-2,CASSVSGGGFTDGYTF
TRBJ2-5,.,TRBV19,CASSIIFVGDQETQYF
TRBJ1-2,once,TRBV11-2,CASSLLGGGGYTF
TRBJ2-5,.,TRBV3-1/TRBV3-2,CASSPEWLEEQETQYF